This entry is about one T cell receptor (beta chain). This clonotype was recorded many times. Its antigen is unknown. Qualities for individual bases were not recorded, and no much larger clone is one base off. Preparation of the library involved PCR. The sequencing machine was an Illumina HiSeq 2500. Molecular barcoding was employed in the preparation of TCR libraries, with unique molecular identifiers being used to normalize TCRbeta repertoire quantification. TCRdb took the public reads, trimmed them with fastp at Q25, ran MiXCR for clone calling and kept in-frame beta chains. Rows with a matching CDR3 protein are joined into one entry that keeps the most common DNA and genes. This sample is represented by roughly 790,000 distinct CDR3 sequences; 16% of them were singletons. The ten largest account for 5% of the sample. The sample's treatment or condition, from its label and the paper: allogeneic hematopoietic cell transplantation with graft depleted of TCRalphabeta T cells and CD19 B cells. The children who served as transplant recipients had been given grafts of TCRalphabeta/CD19-depleted allogeneic hematopoietic cells.

The germline V gene gives CDR1 as SQVTM and CDR2 as ANQGSEA. The CDR3 spans 11 residues, from the cysteine through the phenylalanine. Only CDR3 DNA is held: 33 bases, read in frame from base 1. Between the V and J ends, shortened by 2 bases and 0 bases respectively, the junction contains 2 bases. The data stem from a study of T-cell reconstitution after alpha-beta-depleted transplantation in children (dated by TCRdb to about 2016). General notes on the study: Using TCR repertoire profiling, the study quantitatively followed how T-cell immune reconstitution unfolded in children after TCRalphabeta/CD19-depleted allogeneic hematopoietic cell transplantation. General conclusions and limits of the study: About two months after transplant, the apparently early recovery of alphabetaT-cell counts reportedly depended on just several hundred clones that had expanded rapidly and came from non-depleted graft cells. The high TCRbeta diversity at day 60 in some patients was ascribed to recipient T cells and intrathymic progenitors that had survived conditioning. Over subsequent months, a decline in hyperexpanded clone frequencies was noted, and after one year, T-cell counts and TCRbeta diversity were mostly ascribed to newly produced T cells.

The rearranged chain carries TRBV29-1 and TRBJ2-7; there is no confident call for the D gene. The receptor's source is a male patient younger than 18 who had a stem cell transplant for acute lymphoblastic leukemia, so the T cells may come from the graft donor. Sample: PBMCs, mostly from graft donor cells, taken 360 days after TCRalphabeta/CD19-depleted stem cell transplant. The CDR3 reads as follows: CSVESSYEQYF. Read as DNA, the sequence is TGCAGCGTTGAATCCTCCTACGAGCAGTACTTC.